The entry below describes one T cell receptor (beta chain). CDR3 length equals 12 residues. Trimming cost V 4 bases and J 6 bases, with 11 bases left between them. The germline gives CDR1 SQVTM, CDR2 ANQGSEA. These data belong to a study of blood T cell repertoires in COVID-19. Study at large: Researchers got acute and convalescent COVID-19 samples from the United States, Italy and Spain.

TCRdb keeps only in-frame clones here, not all; method: immunoSEQ multiplex PCR. This sample has roughly 220,000 clones; 75% to 85% occur once, and the top ten carry approximately 8.4%. The TCR originated in a woman over 75 with COVID-19, enrolled during active disease. The specimen sequenced was peripheral blood. This chain connects TRBV29-1 to TRBJ2-3, with unresolved D. The CDR3 is CSVGQSPDTQYF. For the CDR3, the DNA is TGCAGCGTTGGACAATCTCCGGATACGCAGTATTTT.